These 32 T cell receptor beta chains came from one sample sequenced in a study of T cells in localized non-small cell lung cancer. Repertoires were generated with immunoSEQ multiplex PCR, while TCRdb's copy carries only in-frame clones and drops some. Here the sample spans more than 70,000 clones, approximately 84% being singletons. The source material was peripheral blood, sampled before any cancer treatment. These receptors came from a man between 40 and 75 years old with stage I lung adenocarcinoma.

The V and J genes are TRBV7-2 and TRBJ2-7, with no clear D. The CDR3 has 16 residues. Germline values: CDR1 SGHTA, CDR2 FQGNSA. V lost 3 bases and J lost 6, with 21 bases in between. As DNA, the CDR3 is TGTGCCAGCAGCTTCTCATTCGGCCAAAACAAAGGCGAGCAGTACTTC. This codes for CASSFSFGQNKGEQYF.

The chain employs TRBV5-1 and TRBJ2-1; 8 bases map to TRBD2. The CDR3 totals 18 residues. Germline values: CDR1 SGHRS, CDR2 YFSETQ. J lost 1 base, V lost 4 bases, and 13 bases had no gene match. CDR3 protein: CASSDKPGTRRSYNEQFF. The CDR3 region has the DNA TGCGCCAGCAGCGACAAACCGGGGACTAGGAGGTCCTACAATGAGCAGTTCTTC.

Here the CDR3 reads CASTRGLDSYEQYF. The CDR3 DNA is TGTGCCAGCACCAGAGGACTGGACTCCTACGAGCAGTACTTC. This sequence joins TRBV5-4 and TRBJ2-7; D is perhaps TRBD2 (5 bases). CDR1 and CDR2 from the germline V gene are SGHNT and YYREEE (reference sequence). The CDR3 loop spans 14 amino acids. The germline V and J ends were trimmed by 6 bases and 0 bases, with 13 bases remaining between them.

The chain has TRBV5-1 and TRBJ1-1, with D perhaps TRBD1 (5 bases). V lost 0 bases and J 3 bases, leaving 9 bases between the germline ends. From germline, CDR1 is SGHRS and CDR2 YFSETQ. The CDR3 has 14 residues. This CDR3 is CASSLEGRDTEAFF. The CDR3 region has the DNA TGCGCCAGCAGCTTGGAAGGCAGGGACACTGAAGCTTTCTTT.

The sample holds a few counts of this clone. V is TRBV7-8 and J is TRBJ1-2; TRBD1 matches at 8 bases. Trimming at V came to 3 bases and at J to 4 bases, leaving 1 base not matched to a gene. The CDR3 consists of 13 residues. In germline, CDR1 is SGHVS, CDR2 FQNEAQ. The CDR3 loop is CASSLTGAYGYTF. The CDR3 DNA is TGTGCCAGCAGCTTGACAGGGGCCTATGGCTACACCTTC.

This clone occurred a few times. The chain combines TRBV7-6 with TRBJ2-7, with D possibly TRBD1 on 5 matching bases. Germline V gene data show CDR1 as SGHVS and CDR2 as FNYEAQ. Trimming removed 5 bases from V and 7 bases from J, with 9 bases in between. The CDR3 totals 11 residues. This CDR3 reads CASSLRQEQYF. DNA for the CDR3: TGTGCCAGCAGCCTACGACAGGAGCAGTACTTC.

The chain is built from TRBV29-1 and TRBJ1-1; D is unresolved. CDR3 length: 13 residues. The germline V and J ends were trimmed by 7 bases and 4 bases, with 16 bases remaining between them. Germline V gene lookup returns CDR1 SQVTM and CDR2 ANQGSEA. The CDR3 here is CSGEASRGTEAFF. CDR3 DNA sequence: TGCAGCGGGGAGGCGTCTCGGGGCACTGAAGCTTTCTTT.

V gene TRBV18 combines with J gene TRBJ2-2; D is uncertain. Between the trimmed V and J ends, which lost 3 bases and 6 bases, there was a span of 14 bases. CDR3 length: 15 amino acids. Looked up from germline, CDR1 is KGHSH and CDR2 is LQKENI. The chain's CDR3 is CASSPLFNGAGELFF. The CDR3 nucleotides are TGTGCCAGCTCACCCCTCTTTAATGGAGCCGGGGAGCTGTTTTTT.

The CDR3 bases are TGTGCCAGCAGCTTAGAGGGGGCGACCACTGAAGCTTTCTTT. Protein sequence: CASSLEGATTEAFF. This chain links TRBV7-6 with TRBJ1-1; 7 nucleotides agree with TRBD1. V shed 1 base and J 4 bases; nucleotides not matched to a gene: 3. The CDR3 totals 14 residues. Germline loops: CDR1 SGHVS, CDR2 FNYEAQ.

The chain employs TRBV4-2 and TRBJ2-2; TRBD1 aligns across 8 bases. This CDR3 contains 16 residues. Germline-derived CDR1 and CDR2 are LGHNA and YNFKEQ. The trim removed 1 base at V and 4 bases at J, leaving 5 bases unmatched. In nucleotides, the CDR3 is TGTGCCAGCAGCCAAGCTCACAGGGGGAGCACCGGGGAGCTGTTTTTT. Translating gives CASSQAHRGSTGELFF.

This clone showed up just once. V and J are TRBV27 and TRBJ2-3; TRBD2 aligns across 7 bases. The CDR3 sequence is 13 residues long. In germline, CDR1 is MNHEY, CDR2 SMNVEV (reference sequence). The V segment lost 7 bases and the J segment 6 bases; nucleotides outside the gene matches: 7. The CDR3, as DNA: TGTGCCAGCATGGCGGGAGCGGCGGATACGCAGTATTTT. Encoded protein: CASMAGAADTQYF.

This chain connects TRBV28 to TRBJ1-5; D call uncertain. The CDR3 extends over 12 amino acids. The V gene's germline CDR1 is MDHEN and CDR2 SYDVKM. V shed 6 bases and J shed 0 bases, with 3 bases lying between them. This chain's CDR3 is CASSYSNQPQHF. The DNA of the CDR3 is TGTGCCAGCAGCTATAGCAATCAGCCCCAGCATTTT.

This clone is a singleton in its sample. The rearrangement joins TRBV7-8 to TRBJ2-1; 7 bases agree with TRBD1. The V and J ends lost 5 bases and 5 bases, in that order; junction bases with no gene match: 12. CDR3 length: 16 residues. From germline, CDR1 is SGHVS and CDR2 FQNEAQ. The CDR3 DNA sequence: TGTGCCAGCAGCGCGACGCCGAGGGACAGCGACAATGAGCAGTTCTTC. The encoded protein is CASSATPRDSDNEQFF.

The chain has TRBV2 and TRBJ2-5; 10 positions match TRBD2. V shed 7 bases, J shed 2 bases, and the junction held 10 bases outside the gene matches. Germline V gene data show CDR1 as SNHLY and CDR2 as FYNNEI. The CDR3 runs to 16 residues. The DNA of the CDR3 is TGTGCCAGCACAAAAGGACTAGCGGTCCTTCAAGAGACCCAGTACTTC. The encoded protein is CASTKGLAVLQETQYF.

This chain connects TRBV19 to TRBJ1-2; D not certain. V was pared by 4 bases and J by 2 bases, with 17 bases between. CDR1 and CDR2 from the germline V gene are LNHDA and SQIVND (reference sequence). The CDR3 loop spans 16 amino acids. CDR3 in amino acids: CASSNQVVVGNYGYTF. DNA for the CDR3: TGTGCCAGTAGTAACCAGGTCGTGGTGGGGAACTATGGCTACACCTTC.

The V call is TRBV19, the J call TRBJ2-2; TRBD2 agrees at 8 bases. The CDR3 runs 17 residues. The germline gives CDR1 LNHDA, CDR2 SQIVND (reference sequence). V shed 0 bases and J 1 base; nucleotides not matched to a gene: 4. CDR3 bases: TGTGCCAGTAGTATAGATCGGGGGACTAGGAACACCGGGGAGCTGTTTTTT. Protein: CASSIDRGTRNTGELFF.

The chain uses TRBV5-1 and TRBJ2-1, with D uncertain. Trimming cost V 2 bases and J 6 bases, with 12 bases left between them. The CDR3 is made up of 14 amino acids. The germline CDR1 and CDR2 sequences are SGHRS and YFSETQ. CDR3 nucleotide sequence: TGCGCCAGCAGCTTCATCCAGGAGTCCAATGAGCAGTTCTTC. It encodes CASSFIQESNEQFF.

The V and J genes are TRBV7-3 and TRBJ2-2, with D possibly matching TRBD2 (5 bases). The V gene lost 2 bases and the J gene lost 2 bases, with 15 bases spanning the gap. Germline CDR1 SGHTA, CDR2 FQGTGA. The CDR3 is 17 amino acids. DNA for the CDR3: TGTGCCAGCAGCTTACAGGACTCTATATCAAACACCGGGGAGCTGTTTTTT. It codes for CASSLQDSISNTGELFF.

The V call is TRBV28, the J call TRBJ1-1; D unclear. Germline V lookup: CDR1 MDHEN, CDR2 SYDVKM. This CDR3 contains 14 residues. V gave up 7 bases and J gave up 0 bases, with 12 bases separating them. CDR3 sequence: CASKPPRLNTEAFF. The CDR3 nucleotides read TGTGCCAGCAAACCGCCCAGGCTGAACACTGAAGCTTTCTTT.

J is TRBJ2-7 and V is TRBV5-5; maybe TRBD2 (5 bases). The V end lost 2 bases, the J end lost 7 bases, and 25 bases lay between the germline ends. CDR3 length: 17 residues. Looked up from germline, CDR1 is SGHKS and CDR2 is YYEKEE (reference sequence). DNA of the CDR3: TGTGCCAGCAGCTTAGGTCGCGGCAGGCTAGCTCCTAAAGAGCAGTACTTC. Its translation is CASSLGRGRLAPKEQYF.

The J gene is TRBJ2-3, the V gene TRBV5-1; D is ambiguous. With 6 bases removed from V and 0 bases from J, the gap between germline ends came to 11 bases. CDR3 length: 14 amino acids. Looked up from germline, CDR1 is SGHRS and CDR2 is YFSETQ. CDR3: CASKLQSSTDTQYF. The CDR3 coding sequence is TGCGCCAGCAAGTTACAGTCTAGCACAGATACGCAGTATTTT. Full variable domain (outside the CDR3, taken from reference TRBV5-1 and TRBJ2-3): KAGVTQTPRYLIKTRGQQVTLSCSPISGHRSVSWYQQTPGQGLQFLFEYFSETQRNKGNFPGRFSGRQFSNSRSEMNVSTLELGDSALYLCASKLQSSTDTQYFGPGTRLTVL.

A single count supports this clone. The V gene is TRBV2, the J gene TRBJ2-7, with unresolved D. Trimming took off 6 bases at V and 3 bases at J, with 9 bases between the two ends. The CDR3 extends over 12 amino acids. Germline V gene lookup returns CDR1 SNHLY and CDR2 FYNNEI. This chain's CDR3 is CASSEQYYEQYF. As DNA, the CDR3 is TGTGCCAGCAGCGAACAGTACTACGAGCAGTACTTC.

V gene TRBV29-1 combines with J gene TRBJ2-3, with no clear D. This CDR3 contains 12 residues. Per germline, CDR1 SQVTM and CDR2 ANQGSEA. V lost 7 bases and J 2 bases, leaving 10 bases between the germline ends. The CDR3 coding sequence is TGCAGCGACCGAGGTTACACAGATACGCAGTATTTT. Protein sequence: CSDRGYTDTQYF.

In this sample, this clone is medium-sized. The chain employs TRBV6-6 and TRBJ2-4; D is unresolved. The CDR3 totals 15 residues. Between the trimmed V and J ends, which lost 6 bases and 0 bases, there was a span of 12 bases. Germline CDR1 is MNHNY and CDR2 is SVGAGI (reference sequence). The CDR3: CASSPTPVAKNIQYF. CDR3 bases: TGTGCCAGCAGCCCCACCCCAGTAGCCAAAAACATTCAGTACTTC.

DNA of the CDR3: TGTGCCAGCAGCCCGCAGGGCGGGACTAGCACAGATACGCAGTATTTT. Protein: CASSPQGGTSTDTQYF. This chain connects TRBV9 to TRBJ2-3; weak D call: TRBD2 (6 bases). This CDR3 is 16 amino acids long. Trimming stripped 4 bases from V and 0 bases from J, with 15 bases between. Germline assignment: CDR1 SGDLS and CDR2 YYNGEE.

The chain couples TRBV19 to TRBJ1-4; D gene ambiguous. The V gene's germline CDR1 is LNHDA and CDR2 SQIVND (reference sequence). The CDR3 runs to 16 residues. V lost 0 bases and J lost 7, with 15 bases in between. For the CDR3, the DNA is TGTGCCAGTAGTATAGAATCGACGGCGTACGGTGAAAAACTGTTTTTT. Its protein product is CASSIESTAYGEKLFF.

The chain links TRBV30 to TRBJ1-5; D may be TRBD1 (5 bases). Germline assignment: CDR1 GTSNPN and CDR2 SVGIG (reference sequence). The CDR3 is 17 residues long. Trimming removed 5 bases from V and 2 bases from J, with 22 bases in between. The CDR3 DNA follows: TGTGCCTGGGCATCCAAGACAGCGCCCCAAGGCAATCAGCCCCAGCATTTT. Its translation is CAWASKTAPQGNQPQHF.

The CDR3 spells CASSFQRGGWETQYF. The CDR3 DNA sequence: TGTGCCAGCAGCTTTCAGCGGGGGGGCTGGGAGACCCAGTACTTC. V is TRBV7-2 and J is TRBJ2-5; 10 bases agree with TRBD2. The CDR3 covers 15 residues. V dropped 3 bases and J dropped 5; count of bases not matched to a gene: 6. Germline V CDR1 and CDR2: SGHTA, FQGNSA. Full variable domain (outside the CDR3, taken from reference TRBV7-2 and TRBJ2-5): GAGVSQSPSNKVTEKGKDVELRCDPISGHTALYWYRQSLGQGLEFLIYFQGNSAPDKSGLPSDRFSAERTGGSVSTLTIQRTQQEDSAVYLCASSFQRGGWETQYFGPGTRLLVL.

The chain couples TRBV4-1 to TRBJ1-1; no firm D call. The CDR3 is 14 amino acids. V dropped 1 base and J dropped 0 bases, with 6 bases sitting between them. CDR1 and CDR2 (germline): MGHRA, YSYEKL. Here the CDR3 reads CASSQGKVNTEAFF. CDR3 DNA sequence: TGCGCCAGCAGCCAAGGGAAGGTGAACACTGAAGCTTTCTTT.

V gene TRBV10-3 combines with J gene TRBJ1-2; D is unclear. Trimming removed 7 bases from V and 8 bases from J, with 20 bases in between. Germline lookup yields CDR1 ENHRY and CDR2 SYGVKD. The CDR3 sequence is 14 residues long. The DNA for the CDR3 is TGTGCCATCAAGGGTGCAGAGAGAGGGCTAGGCTACACCTTC. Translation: CAIKGAERGLGYTF.

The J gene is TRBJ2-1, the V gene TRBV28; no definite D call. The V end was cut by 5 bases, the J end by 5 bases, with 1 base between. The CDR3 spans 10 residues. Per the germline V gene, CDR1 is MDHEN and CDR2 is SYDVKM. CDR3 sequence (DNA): TGTGCCAGCAGTGACAATGAGCAGTTCTTC. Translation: CASSDNEQFF.

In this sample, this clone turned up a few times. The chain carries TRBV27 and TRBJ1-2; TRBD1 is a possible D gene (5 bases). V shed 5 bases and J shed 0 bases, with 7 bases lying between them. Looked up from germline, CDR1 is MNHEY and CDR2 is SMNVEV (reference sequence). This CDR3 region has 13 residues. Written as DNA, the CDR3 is TGTGCCAGCAGTGAGACAGCTAACTATGGCTACACCTTC. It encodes CASSETANYGYTF.